These T cell receptor beta chains were read from a single sample in a study of T cell responses to AZD1222 COVID-19 vaccine. Assay used: immunoSEQ multiplex PCR; TCRdb lists only in-frame clones, some missing. This sample's table has over 140,000 clones. The specimen was peripheral blood. Receptor source: an adult in good health. Both conserved end residues are part of each CDR3. The D gene is left open where the match is weak.

>TRBV14|.|TRBJ1-6
TGTGCCAGCAGCCAAGCCCACAATTCACCCCTCCACTTT
CASSQAHNSPLHF
>TRBV19|.|TRBJ1-4
TGTGCCAGTCAAGGTAGAGGGACAACCATAAATGAAAAACTGTTTTTT
CASQGRGTTINEKLFF
>TRBV6-5|TRBD2|TRBJ2-1
TGTGCCAGCAGACGGGGGGTGTCATCCTACAATGAGCAGTTCTTC
CASRRGVSSYNEQFF
>TRBV19|TRBD2|TRBJ2-7
TGTGCCAGTAGTCCCGGGGGGACGGTGGCCTACGAGCAGTACTTC
CASSPGGTVAYEQYF
>TRBV29-1|.|TRBJ1-4
TGCAGCGTTGGGAGAGCAACTAATGAAAAACTGTTTTTT
CSVGRATNEKLFF
>TRBV7-2|.|TRBJ1-1
TGTGCCAGCAGCTTTAACACAGGAGGCACTGAAGCTTTCTTT
CASSFNTGGTEAFF
>TRBV15|.|TRBJ2-5
TGTGCCACCAGCAGAGATCTGGGCAGGGGCCAAGAGACCCAGTACTTC
CATSRDLGRGQETQYF
>TRBV29-1|.|TRBJ2-5
TGCAGCGTTGGGGGCAGCTTCCAAGAGACCCAGTACTTC
CSVGGSFQETQYF
>TRBV7-9|.|TRBJ1-1
TGTGCCAGCAGCTTATCGTGGGGGCGTATTACTGAAGCTTTCTTT
CASSLSWGRITEAFF
>TRBV9|.|TRBJ2-5
TGTGCCAGCAGTCTGGAGGGTAGGGAGACCCAGTACTTC
CASSLEGRETQYF
>TRBV7-9|.|TRBJ1-1
TGTGCCAGCAGCTTAGGGACACCGGATATGAACACTGAAGCTTTCTTT
CASSLGTPDMNTEAFF
>TRBV7-2|.|TRBJ1-1
TGTGCCAGCAGCACCCAACCGGGGACGAGAAACACTGAAGCTTTCTTT
CASSTQPGTRNTEAFF
>TRBV11-3|.|TRBJ2-7
TGTGCCAGCAGCACCACCTACGAGCAGTACTTC
CASSTTYEQYF
>TRBV15|.|TRBJ1-1
TGTGCCACCAGCAGGCGAAGGGACACTGAAGCTTTCTTT
CATSRRRDTEAFF
>TRBV28|.|TRBJ1-4
TGTGCCAGCGCCCTGGGAGGGGCGACTAATGAAAAACTGTTTTTT
CASALGGATNEKLFF
>TRBV18|TRBD1|TRBJ1-3
TGTGCCAGCTCACCGCGACAGGGCTCTGGAAACACCATATATTTT
CASSPRQGSGNTIYF
>TRBV6-5|TRBD1|TRBJ1-1
TGTGCCAGCACTCGGGACAGGGGGGGGAACACTGAAGCTTTCTTT
CASTRDRGGNTEAFF
>TRBV19|.|TRBJ1-1
TGTGCCAGTAGTCATGGACTTAACACTGAAGCTTTCTTT
CASSHGLNTEAFF
>TRBV28|TRBD1|TRBJ1-4
TGTGCCAGCAGCCGGGACAGCGAAAATGAAAAACTGTTTTTT
CASSRDSENEKLFF
>TRBV5-4|.|TRBJ2-3
TGTGCCAGCAGCGAAGACGCCACAGATACGCAGTATTTT
CASSEDATDTQYF
>TRBV13|.|TRBJ1-3
TGTGCCAGCAGCCATTCCGGGTCCTCTGGAAACACCATATATTTT
CASSHSGSSGNTIYF
>TRBV6-6|.|TRBJ1-5
TGTGCCAGCACTTCAAGTGGGGTCTCTCAGCCCCAGCATTTT
CASTSSGVSQPQHF
>TRBV5-4|.|TRBJ1-2
TGTGCCAGCAGCCCTGGGGGAGGGCAGGTTCACTATGGCTACACCTTC
CASSPGGGQVHYGYTF
>TRBV14|.|TRBJ1-3
TGTGCCAGCAGCCAAGCCGGTGGAAACACCATATATTTT
CASSQAGGNTIYF
>TRBV9|.|TRBJ2-6
TGTGCCAGCAGCCCGTCCCCACCGGGGGCCAACGTCCTGACTTTC
CASSPSPPGANVLTF
>TRBV2|.|TRBJ1-5
TGTGCCAGCATACCAGGGTTCAATCAGCCCCAGCATTTT
CASIPGFNQPQHF
>TRBV11-3|TRBD1|TRBJ1-6
TGTGCCAGCAGCTTAGGTGGGACAGCATCACCCCTCCACTTT
CASSLGGTASPLHF
>TRBV29-1|.|TRBJ1-1
TGCAGCACCGCGTCCGACGGTGAAGCTTTCTTT
CSTASDGEAFF
>TRBV13|.|TRBJ1-1
TGTGCCAGCAGGACAGCTTTTGAGAACACTGAAGCTTTCTTT
CASRTAFENTEAFF
>TRBV5-1|.|TRBJ1-1
TGCGCCAGCAGCTGGGACATGAACACTGAAGCTTTCTTT
CASSWDMNTEAFF
>TRBV6-5|.|TRBJ2-2
TGTGCCACTAAGGTCCGGGGATCCACCGGGGAGCTGTTTTTT
CATKVRGSTGELFF
>TRBV11-2|TRBD1|TRBJ2-5
TGTGCCAGCAGCTTATACAGGGGGCTTGAGACCCAGTACTTC
CASSLYRGLETQYF
>TRBV2|.|TRBJ1-2
TGTGCCAGCAGTGTTGACACAGGGAGAGGCTACACCTTC
CASSVDTGRGYTF
>TRBV7-9|TRBD1|TRBJ1-5
TGTGCCAGCAGCTCGGAGAGGACAGGGGATCAGCCCCAGCATTTT
CASSSERTGDQPQHF
>TRBV28|.|TRBJ1-2
TGTGCCAGCAGTTTCACAGGGCCATTTAACTATGGCTACACCTTC
CASSFTGPFNYGYTF
>TRBV10-3|.|TRBJ1-1
TGTGCCATCAGTGAATCGGGGGGAACTGAAGCTTTCTTT
CAISESGGTEAFF
>TRBV5-1|.|TRBJ1-4
TGCGCCAGCCAATATGGGGCTAATGAAAAACTGTTTTTT
CASQYGANEKLFF
>TRBV20-1|.|TRBJ1-2
TGCAGTGCCCGCCTGAGGGGCTACACCTTC
CSARLRGYTF
>TRBV5-1|.|TRBJ1-5
TGCGCCAGCAGCTTAGGTGAGGGTTACAATCAGCCCCAGCATTTT
CASSLGEGYNQPQHF
>TRBV7-8|TRBD2|TRBJ2-7
TGTGCCAGCAGCTCCCGGACTAGCATCTACGAGCAGTACTTC
CASSSRTSIYEQYF
>TRBV5-1|.|TRBJ1-2
TGCGCCAGCAGCTTGGACCCGATCTATGGGTATGGCTACACCTTC
CASSLDPIYGYGYTF
>TRBV6-5|.|TRBJ1-2
TGTGCCAGCACCCCCATGAGGGGAGACGGTGGGGGCTACACCTTC
CASTPMRGDGGGYTF
>TRBV29-1|TRBD1|TRBJ1-2
TGCAGCGCCTTAATGTCCCGGACAGGGTATGGCTACACCTTC
CSALMSRTGYGYTF
>TRBV28|TRBD1|TRBJ1-2
TGTGCCAGCAGTGTATTCCCCGGACAGGGGGCGTATGGCTACACCTTC
CASSVFPGQGAYGYTF
>TRBV12-3/TRBV12-4|.|TRBJ1-1
TGTGCCAGCAGTTTTCAAGGGGCTGAAGCTTTCTTT
CASSFQGAEAFF
>TRBV7-2|.|TRBJ1-4
TGTGCCAGCGGGCGGGACTCTTCAACTAATGAAAAACTGTTTTTT
CASGRDSSTNEKLFF
>TRBV10-3|.|TRBJ1-1
TGTGCCATCAGTGAGTCTTCTGCAGGGGCCACTGAAGCTTTCTTT
CAISESSAGATEAFF
>TRBV21-1|.|TRBJ1-5
TGTGCCAGCAGCAAAGCGCTTTATCGGGGGGATCAGCCCCAGCATTTT
CASSKALYRGDQPQHF
>TRBV5-1|.|TRBJ1-1
TGCGCCAGCAGAGGCGGGGGTTACGGTACCGCTGAAGCTTTCTTT
CASRGGGYGTAEAFF
>TRBV6-5|.|TRBJ1-1
TGTGCCAGCAGTCGCTACAGGGATACTGAAGCTTTCTTT
CASSRYRDTEAFF
>TRBV18|.|TRBJ1-1
TGTGCCAGCTCACCTGCAGGGTCTGTAGCTGAAGCTTTCTTT
CASSPAGSVAEAFF
>TRBV5-4|.|TRBJ1-2
TGTGCCAGCAGCTTGTCCTTTCTCTATGGCTACACCTTC
CASSLSFLYGYTF
>TRBV7-3|.|TRBJ2-2
TGTGCCAGCAGCTTATCGGGACCGATCACCGGGGAGCTGTTTTTT
CASSLSGPITGELFF
>TRBV10-3|.|TRBJ1-5
TGTGCCATCAGTGAGACAGGCCCCGTCCGGCCCCAGCATTTT
CAISETGPVRPQHF
>TRBV19|.|TRBJ2-2
TGTGCCAGTAGTATTACTCGCAGAGGGGAGAACACCGGGGAGCTGTTTTTT
CASSITRRGENTGELFF